The entry that follows covers one TCR beta chain sequence. Its specific antigen is unknown. The sample holds no much larger clone one base away, and base qualities are not on file. The sample's treatment or condition label, in plain terms: live attenuated yellow fever vaccine strain. A standard Ficoll-Paque protocol was used to isolate PBMCs from peripheral blood. CD4 and CD8 T-cell fractions were isolated with Dynabeads CD4 and CD8 positive selection kits. TriZol was used to extract RNA from bulk PBMCs, CD4 and CD8 fractions, and dextramer-positive and dextramer-negative fractions. This entry comes from a study of T cells after yellow fever vaccination (dated by TCRdb to about 2019). About the full investigation: The SMART-Seq v4 Ultra Low Input RNA kit was used to prepare libraries from fractions with low cell numbers. To follow T-cell clones before and after both primary and booster YFV17D yellow fever vaccination, bulk TCR alpha and beta repertoires underwent longitudinal sequencing. Bulk PBMC replicates and cell subsets were isolated from blood drawn at multiple timepoints before and after both primary and secondary immunization. Two healthy male donors made up the cohort, one aged 18 to 30 years and the other aged 30 to 40 years.

Sequencing relied on an Illumina NovaSeq 6000. TCR cDNA was made using 5'RACE template switching, a step that added a universal primer site and unique molecular identifiers. Priming of cDNA synthesis was performed from both the TCR alpha and TCR beta constant segments. Library amplification involved two PCR steps, and the second step added sample barcodes and sequencing adapters. Sequencing of libraries was performed on Illumina HiSeq 2500 (2x100 bp) or NovaSeq (2x150 bp). In the source study's methods: MIGEC was used to demultiplex reads and collapse the reads into UMI consensus sequences, and MiXCR was used for V(D)J alignment. Clonotypes responding to the vaccine were identified with edgeR on replicate PBMC samples, with the criteria of FDR below 0.01 and a log2 fold change above 5 up to day 15. Bulk clonotypes were assigned CD4 or CD8 identity according to which sequenced CD4 or CD8 repertoire held them at higher abundance. TCRdb reprocessed the public reads (quality trimming at Q25 with fastp, clone calling with MiXCR) and kept in-frame beta chains. When rows share a CDR3 protein, they turn into one entry using the most common DNA and genes. The V and J calls, along with clone size, are taken from TCRdb and not from the paper's own processing. The sample contains roughly 190,000 distinct CDR3 sequences, more than 9.5% of them found a single time. The leading ten clones occupy 36% of the sample.

General study outcomes and caveats: Because only a couple of donors were included in the study, the extent to which the findings can be generalized is limited. A small fraction of clonotypes showed up in both the CD4 and CD8 compartments, probably as a result of convergent recombination. Computational filtering was required because FACS-sorted repertoires could contain abundant contaminating clonotypes from the bulk population. After the booster, most clones that had expanded after primary vaccination were detected again (approximately 95% of CD4 and roughly nine tenths of CD8), suggesting broad maintenance of memory. The secondary T-cell response was weaker than the primary response but faster, peaking on day 5 instead of day 15.

Taken from cysteine to phenylalanine, the CDR3 has 13 residues. Solely the CDR3 DNA is kept, with 39 bases framed from the first base. V gives up 2 bases and J gives up 1 base, and the segment between their germline ends measures 5 bases. The chain is encoded by TRBV12-3 or TRBV12-4 joined to TRBJ1-2, with the D gene call left open. Sequenced here: CD8+ T cells sorted from PBMCs, sampled 15 days after the yellow fever booster vaccination. The clonotype was recovered from a man aged 18 to 35 who received the YFV17D yellow fever vaccine. The nucleotide sequence is TGTGCCAGCAGTTTATCCAGTAACTATGGCTACACCTTC. Protein translation: CASSLSSNYGYTF.